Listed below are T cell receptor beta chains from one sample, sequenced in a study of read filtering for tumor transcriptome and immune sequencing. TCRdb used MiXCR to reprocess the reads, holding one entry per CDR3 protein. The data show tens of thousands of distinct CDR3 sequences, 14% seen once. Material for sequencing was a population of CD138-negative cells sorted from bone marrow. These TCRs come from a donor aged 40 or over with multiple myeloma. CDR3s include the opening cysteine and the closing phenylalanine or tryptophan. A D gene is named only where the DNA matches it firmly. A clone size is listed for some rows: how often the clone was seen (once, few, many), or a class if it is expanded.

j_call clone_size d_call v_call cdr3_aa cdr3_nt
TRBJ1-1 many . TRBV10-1 CASRRGVSSTEAFF TGCGCCAGCAGGAGAGGAGTATCGAGCACTGAAGCTTTCTTT
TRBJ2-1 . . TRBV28 CASSEYSYYNEQFF TGTGCCAGCAGCGAATATAGCTACTACAATGAGCAGTTCTTC
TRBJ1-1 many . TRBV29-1 CSVLITREAFF TGCAGCGTTCTTATTACTCGTGAAGCTTTCTTT
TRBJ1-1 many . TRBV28 CATLERLAGGAFF TGTGCCACACTGGAGCGTCTAGCCGGAGGAGCTTTCTTT
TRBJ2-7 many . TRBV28 CASRSRPYEQYF TGTGCCAGCAGAAGCAGACCCTACGAGCAGTACTTC
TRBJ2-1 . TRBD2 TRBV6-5 CASSRGVSGGPREQFF TGTGCCAGCAGCCGCGGGGTTAGCGGGGGCCCCCGCGAGCAGTTCTTC
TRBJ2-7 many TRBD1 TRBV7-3 CASSTGSTGDEQYF TGTGCCAGCAGCACGGGATCGACAGGGGACGAGCAGTACTTC
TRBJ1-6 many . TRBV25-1 CASSELQNSPLHF TGTGCCAGCAGTGAATTACAGAATTCACCCCTCCACTTT
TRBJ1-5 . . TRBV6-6 CASAYRDDQPRHF TGTGCCAGCGCCTACAGGGACGATCAGCCCCGGCATTTT
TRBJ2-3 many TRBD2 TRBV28 CASTSGLKPSTDTQYF TGTGCCAGTACTAGCGGGCTCAAACCTAGCACAGATACGCAGTATTTT
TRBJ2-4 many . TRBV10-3 CATSPEQASYLAKNIQYF TGTGCCACGAGCCCGGAGCAGGCCTCCTACCTAGCCAAAAACATTCAGTACTTC
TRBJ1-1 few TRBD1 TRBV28 CASRKQGGTEAFF TGTGCCAGCAGAAAACAGGGGGGCACTGAAGCTTTCTTT
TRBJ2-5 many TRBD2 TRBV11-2 CASSFGLARETQYF TGTGCCAGCAGCTTTGGACTAGCGCGGGAGACCCAGTACTTC
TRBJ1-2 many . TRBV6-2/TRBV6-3 CASSPDGSITGYGYTF TGTGCCAGCAGTCCCGACGGATCAATTACCGGCTATGGCTACACCTTC
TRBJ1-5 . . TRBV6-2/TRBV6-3 CASSFLEATQLF TGTGCCAGCAGTTTCCTCGAGGCGACCCAGCTTTTT
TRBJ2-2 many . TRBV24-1 CATSGVELNTGELFF TGTGCCACCAGTGGTGTAGAACTGAACACCGGGGAGCTGTTTTTT
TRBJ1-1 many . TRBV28 CASSEGTMNTEAFF TGTGCCAGCAGCGAAGGGACGATGAACACTGAAGCTTTCTTT
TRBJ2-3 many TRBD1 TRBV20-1 CSAKGQSTDTQYF TGCAGTGCTAAGGGACAGTCCACAGATACGCAGTATTTT
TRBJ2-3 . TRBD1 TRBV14 CASSRTRGTGGEYF TGTGCCAGCAGCCGTACCCGTGGGACAGGGGGAGAGTATTTT
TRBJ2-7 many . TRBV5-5 CASSTMTGPYEQYF TGTGCCAGCAGCACTATGACAGGACCCTACGAGCAGTACTTC
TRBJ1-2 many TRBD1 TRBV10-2 CASSDRGDYGYTF TGCGCCAGCAGTGACAGGGGGGACTATGGCTACACCTTC
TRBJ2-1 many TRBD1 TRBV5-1 CASSSGTGIGSNEQFF TGCGCCAGCAGCTCCGGGACAGGGATCGGTTCGAATGAGCAGTTCTTC
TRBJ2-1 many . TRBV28 CASSPPDRFNEQFF TGTGCCAGCAGTCCGCCGGACAGATTCAATGAGCAGTTCTTC
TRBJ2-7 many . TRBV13 CASSRQSYEQYF TGTGCCAGCAGCCGACAGTCCTACGAGCAGTACTTC
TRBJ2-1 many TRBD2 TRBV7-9 CASSILLAGGLDEQFF TGTGCCAGCAGCATCCTACTAGCGGGGGGGCTCGATGAGCAGTTCTTC
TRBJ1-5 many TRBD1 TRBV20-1 CSANRGLYQPQHF TGCAGTGCTAACAGGGGGCTGTATCAGCCCCAGCATTTT
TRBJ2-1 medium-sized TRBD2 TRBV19 CASSMGGTSGAYNEQFF TGTGCCAGTAGTATGGGGGGAACGAGCGGGGCCTACAATGAGCAGTTCTTC
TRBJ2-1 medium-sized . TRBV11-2 CASSSQLEGEQFF TGTGCCAGCAGCTCCCAACTAGAAGGTGAGCAGTTCTTC
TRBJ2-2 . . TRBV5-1 CASSLLDRKNTGELFF TGCGCCAGCAGCCTACTTGACAGGAAGAACACCGGGGAGCTGTTTTTT
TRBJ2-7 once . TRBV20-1 CSASTPLGGASYEQYF TGCAGTGCTTCTACCCCTCTGGGGGGAGCGTCCTACGAGCAGTACTTC
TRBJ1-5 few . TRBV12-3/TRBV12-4 CASSLTVGSNQPQHF TGTGCCAGCAGTTTGACAGTTGGAAGCAATCAGCCCCAGCATTTT
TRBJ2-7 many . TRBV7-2 CASSPGGSQNYEQYF TGTGCCAGCAGCCCGGGGGGCTCTCAAAACTACGAGCAGTACTTC
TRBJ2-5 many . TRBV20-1 CSASWTETQYF TGCAGTGCTAGTTGGACGGAGACCCAGTACTTC
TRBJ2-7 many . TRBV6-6 CASSYSTYEQYF TGTGCCAGCAGTTACTCGACCTACGAGCAGTACTTC
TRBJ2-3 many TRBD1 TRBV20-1 CSASRDSLTDTQYF TGCAGTGCTAGTCGGGACAGCCTCACAGATACGCAGTATTTT
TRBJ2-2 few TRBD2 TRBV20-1 CSAVGLAGGPGGELFF TGCAGTGCTGTGGGGCTAGCGGGGGGGCCCGGCGGGGAGCTGTTTTTT
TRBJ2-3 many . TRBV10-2 CASSIGGDWDTQYF TGCGCCAGCAGTATCGGTGGGGACTGGGATACGCAGTATTTT
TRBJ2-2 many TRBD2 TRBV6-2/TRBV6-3 CASSNSGAGELFF TGTGCCAGCAGTAATAGCGGGGCCGGGGAGCTGTTTTTT
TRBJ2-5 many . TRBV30 CAWSQGRRETQYF TGTGCCTGGAGTCAGGGGCGCCGAGAGACCCAGTACTTC
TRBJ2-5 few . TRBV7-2 CASSLGDRETQYF TGTGCCAGCAGCTTGGGGGATAGAGAGACCCAGTACTTC
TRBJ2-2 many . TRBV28 CASSRGIAVTGELFF TGTGCCAGCAGCCGTGGAATAGCGGTCACCGGGGAGCTGTTTTTT
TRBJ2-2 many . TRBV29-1 CSVDGIKGTGELFF TGCAGCGTGGACGGAATCAAAGGGACCGGGGAGCTGTTTTTT
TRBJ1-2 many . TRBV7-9 CASSPGQFYGYTF TGTGCCAGCAGCCCAGGACAGTTCTATGGCTACACCTTC
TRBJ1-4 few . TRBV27 CASSLSQVNEKLFF TGTGCCAGCAGTTTATCACAGGTTAATGAAAAACTGTTTTTT
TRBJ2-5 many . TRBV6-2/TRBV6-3 CASKLTDQETQYF TGTGCCAGCAAATTGACAGATCAAGAGACCCAGTACTTC
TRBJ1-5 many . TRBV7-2 CASSLDGRGNQPQHF TGTGCCAGCAGCTTAGACGGTAGGGGCAATCAGCCCCAGCATTTT
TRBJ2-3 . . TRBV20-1 CSARFLADTQYF TGCAGTGCTAGATTTCTGGCAGATACGCAGTATTTT
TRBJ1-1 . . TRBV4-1 CASSQEPRASAEAFF TGCGCCAGCAGCCAAGAACCACGGGCTAGCGCTGAAGCTTTCTTC
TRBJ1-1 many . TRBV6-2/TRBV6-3 CASRPTVNTEAFF TGTGCCAGCAGACCGACAGTGAACACTGAAGCTTTCTTT
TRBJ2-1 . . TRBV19 CASSIDLSGGSSYNEQFF TGTGCCAGTAGTATAGATCTATCGGGTGGAAGCTCCTACAATGAGCAGTTCTTC
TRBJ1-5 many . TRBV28 CASSITGKSNQPQHF TGTGCCAGCAGTATCACAGGGAAAAGCAATCAGCCCCAGCATTTT
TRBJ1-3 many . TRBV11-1 CASSNGGSGNTIYF TGTGCCAGCAGTAACGGAGGCTCTGGAAACACCATATATTTT